The sequence of this T cell receptor (beta chain) was determined in a study of metastatic and nonmetastatic thyroid tumors. TCRdb reprocessed the PCR reads via MiXCR. Of about 35,000 clones listed, 25% to 35% were seen once; the top ten hold 6% to 8%. Germline-derived CDR1 and CDR2 are MNHNS and SASEGT. The CDR3 extends over 15 amino acids. The germline V and J ends were trimmed by 4 bases and 5 bases, with 14 bases remaining between them. This clone has more than one count but fewer than ten. All patients were untreated before thyroid surgery. This sequence joins TRBV6-1 and TRBJ2-2; a weak D match, TRBD2 (6 bases). The sequence came from a female donor with papillary thyroid cancer or a benign thyroid nodule (not recorded which). Some clones in this sample may be carry-over from other donors' samples. The specimen was blood. CDR3 nucleotides: TGTGCCAGCAGTGTTACAGGTGGGGGGACCGGGGAGCTGTTTTTT. This encodes CASSVTGGGTGELFF.